This T cell receptor beta chain was identified during a study of T cell responses to AZD1222 COVID-19 vaccine. Using immunoSEQ multiplex PCR, the repertoire was profiled, and TCRdb retains in-frame clones only, with some absent. The sample has roughly 140,000 clones, about 92% seen once. The CDR3 totals 13 residues. Germline lookup yields CDR1 SQVTM and CDR2 ANQGSEA. V lost 5 bases to trimming and J lost 3 bases, with 13 bases between them. This rearrangement joins TRBV29-1 to TRBJ1-1; D not certain. Material: peripheral blood, obtained on day 0 of AZD1222 vaccination. The receptor was isolated from an adult in good health. Here the CDR3 reads CSVLRRLHTEAFF. The CDR3 coding sequence is TGCAGCGTTCTAAGGAGGCTACACACTGAAGCTTTCTTT.